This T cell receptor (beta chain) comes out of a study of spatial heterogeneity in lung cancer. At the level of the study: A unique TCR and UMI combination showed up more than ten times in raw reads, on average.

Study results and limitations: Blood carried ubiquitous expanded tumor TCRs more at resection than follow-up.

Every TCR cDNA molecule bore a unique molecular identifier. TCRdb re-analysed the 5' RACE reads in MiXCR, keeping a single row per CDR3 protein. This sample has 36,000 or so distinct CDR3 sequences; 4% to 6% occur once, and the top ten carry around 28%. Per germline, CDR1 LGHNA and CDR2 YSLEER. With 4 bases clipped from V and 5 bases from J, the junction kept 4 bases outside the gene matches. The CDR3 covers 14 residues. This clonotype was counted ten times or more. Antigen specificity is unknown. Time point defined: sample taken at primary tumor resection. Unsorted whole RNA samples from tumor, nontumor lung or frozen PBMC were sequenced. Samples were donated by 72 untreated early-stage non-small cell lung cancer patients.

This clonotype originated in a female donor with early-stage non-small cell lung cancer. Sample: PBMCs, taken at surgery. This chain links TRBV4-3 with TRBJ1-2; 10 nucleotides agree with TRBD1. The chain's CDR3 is CASSRWTGGYGYTF. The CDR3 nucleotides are TGCGCCAGCAGCCGGTGGACAGGGGGATATGGCTACACCTTC.